The clone carrying this TCR beta chain turned up a few times. The data were taken from a study of T cells in Graves' hyperthyroidism and ophthalmopathy. Study information: Peripheral blood was obtained at initial diagnosis, preceding any treatment.

Researchers took RNA transcripts and amplified the TCR beta CDR3 regions from them. HTBI primers were used for first-round RT-PCR of the TCR CDR3. From the multiplex PCR reads, TCRdb called clonotypes with MiXCR, one entry per CDR3 protein. Of 550,000 to 700,000 distinct CDR3 sequences listed, about 14% were seen once; the top ten hold 4% to 5.5%. V was clipped by 5 bases and J by 5 bases; unmatched bases: 9. The CDR3 is made up of 16 amino acids. CDR1 SGHTA and CDR2 FQGNSA come from the germline V gene. Isolation of PBMCs was performed on approximately 10 ml fresh peripheral blood. This rearrangement joins TRBV7-2 to TRBJ2-2, with 9 bases identical to TRBD1. The TCR originated in a middle-aged woman with Graves' ophthalmopathy. Material for sequencing was blood. CDR3 in amino acids: CASSTGTGRLTGELFF. The CDR3 coding sequence is TGTGCCAGCAGCACCGGGACAGGGAGATTAACCGGGGAGCTGTTTTTT.